Below, 22 T cell receptor beta chains from the same sample are listed, as sequenced in a study of T cell responses to AZD1222 COVID-19 vaccine. TCRdb's table, derived via immunoSEQ multiplex PCR, lists solely in-frame clones and lacks some. This table has just over 90,000 clones, around 91% appearing once. Here the sequenced sample was peripheral blood, taken 28 days after the second AZD1222 dose. The receptor set was obtained from an adult who received the AZD1222 COVID-19 vaccine.

The CDR3 DNA sequence: TGTGCCAGCAGTGAAATACCAGAGAACAATGAGCAGTTCTTC. It codes for CASSEIPENNEQFF. The chain recombines TRBV6-1 with TRBJ2-1; D gene uncertain. Trimming pared 2 bases from V and 5 bases from J, leaving 10 bases between. The CDR3 spans 14 residues. The germline V gene encodes CDR1 MNHNS and CDR2 SASEGT.

The gene calls are TRBV5-8 and TRBJ2-1; D gene unclear. The CDR3 is 11 amino acids. Germline V gene sequence: CDR1 SGHTS, CDR2 YDEGEE. Trimming cost V 2 bases and J 8 bases, with 5 bases left between them. CDR3 sequence: CASSFRYEQFF. The CDR3 DNA follows: TGTGCCAGCAGCTTCAGGTATGAGCAGTTCTTC.

The rearrangement uses TRBV9 and TRBJ1-2, with a possible D match to TRBD1 (5 bases). The ends were cut back, 5 bases at V and 3 bases at J, with 20 bases in the middle. The V gene's germline CDR1 is SGDLS and CDR2 YYNGEE. The CDR3 runs 16 residues. CDR3 sequence (DNA): TGTGCCAGCAGAGCCCCACTGGGGGGGGAGGACTATGGCTACACCTTC. Protein: CASRAPLGGEDYGYTF.

This sequence joins TRBV6-4 and TRBJ2-1; 9 bases map to TRBD1. This CDR3 has 15 residues. The ends lost 0 bases at V and 8 bases at J; junction bases unmatched: 5. Germline V gene sequence: CDR1 MRHNA, CDR2 SNTAGT. The CDR3 nucleotides read TGTGCCAGCAGTGACTCTGTGGACAGGGGCGATGAGCAGTTCTTC. It specifies CASSDSVDRGDEQFF.

This clone was counted a single time. The chain couples TRBV6-5 to TRBJ2-1, with 8 bases identical to TRBD2. The CDR3 contains 14 residues. V was pared by 7 bases and J by 6 bases, with 8 bases of the junction left unmatched. The germline CDR1 and CDR2 sequences are MNHEY and SVGAGI. The CDR3 is CASNRRGVVNEQFF. CDR3 in DNA: TGTGCCAGCAACCGGCGGGGGGTGGTCAATGAGCAGTTCTTC.

The chain carries TRBV29-1 and TRBJ2-7; TRBD2 matches at 12 bases. With V trimmed by 6 bases and J by 3 bases, 6 bases remained unmatched. Germline CDR1 is SQVTM and CDR2 is ANQGSEA. This CDR3 spans 14 amino acids. CDR3: CSVTGLAGLYEQYF. The CDR3 nucleotides are TGCAGCGTGACAGGACTAGCGGGGCTCTACGAGCAGTACTTC.

The chain employs TRBV6-5 and TRBJ1-1; D possibly corresponds to TRBD1 (6 bases). The ends were cut back, 2 bases at V and 9 bases at J, with 16 bases in the middle. The germline CDR1 and CDR2 sequences are MNHEY and SVGAGI. CDR3 size: 14 residues. CDR3 residues: CASSYRIRGHKAFF. The CDR3 nucleotides read TGTGCCAGCAGTTACCGAATCAGGGGCCATAAAGCTTTCTTT.

The V gene is TRBV18, the J gene TRBJ2-7; no definite D call. The V end was cut by 5 bases, the J end by 2 bases, with 4 bases between. Germline assignment: CDR1 KGHSH and CDR2 LQKENI. CDR3 size: 11 residues. DNA of the CDR3: TGTGCCAGCTCAGTTACCTACGAGCAGTACTTC. Protein sequence: CASSVTYEQYF.

The gene calls are TRBV20-1 and TRBJ1-1; 9 bases match TRBD1. The CDR3 is 15 residues long. V lost 3 bases and J lost 3; bases outside the gene matches: 8. CDR1 DFQATT and CDR2 SNEGSKA come from the germline V gene (reference sequence). For the CDR3, the DNA is TGCAGTGCTAGTATTACAGGGGGCGTGTACACTGAAGCTTTCTTT. This translates into CSASITGGVYTEAFF.

The chain carries TRBV27 and TRBJ2-3, with 7 nucleotides matching TRBD2. The CDR3 spans 16 residues. Looked up from germline, CDR1 is MNHEY and CDR2 is SMNVEV (reference sequence). V dropped 4 bases and J dropped 4; count of bases not matched to a gene: 11. The CDR3 region is CASSYRDPGRADTQYF. CDR3 in DNA: TGTGCCAGCAGTTATCGGGACCCAGGGAGGGCAGATACGCAGTATTTT.

Only one count was recorded for this clone. The CDR3 region has the DNA TGTGCCAGCCGGGGGTTCGGGGAAGGACTCACCGGGGAGCTGTTTTTT. Its protein product is CASRGFGEGLTGELFF. The V call is TRBV13, the J call TRBJ2-2; tentatively, D is TRBD2 (6 bases). Germline values: CDR1 PRHDT, CDR2 FYEKMQ (reference sequence). The V end was cut by 8 bases, the J end by 4 bases, with 20 bases between. The CDR3 has 16 amino acids.

This clone appeared once. V usage is TRBV18 and J usage is TRBJ1-1; 11 nucleotides agree with TRBD1. The CDR3 loop spans 16 amino acids. Germline loops: CDR1 KGHSH, CDR2 LQKENI. Trimming at V came to 2 bases and at J to 5 bases, leaving 7 bases not matched to a gene. CDR3: CASSPRTGGEGTEAFF. In nucleotides, the CDR3 is TGTGCCAGCTCACCAAGGACAGGGGGCGAAGGGACTGAAGCTTTCTTT.

The V and J genes are TRBV4-3 and TRBJ2-7; D gene uncertain. Trimming took off 0 bases at V and 3 bases at J, with 12 bases between the two ends. Germline V gene data show CDR1 as LGHNA and CDR2 as YSLEER. The CDR3 extends over 15 amino acids. The CDR3 is CASSQDQSQVYEQYF. The CDR3 DNA follows: TGCGCCAGCAGCCAAGATCAGTCGCAGGTCTACGAGCAGTACTTC.

The chain employs TRBV5-1 and TRBJ1-6; D unresolved. V gave up 4 bases and J gave up 7 bases, with 9 bases separating them. CDR3 length: 13 amino acids. Germline V CDR1 and CDR2: SGHRS, YFSETQ. The CDR3 loop is CASSDLGNSPLHF. The CDR3 nucleotides read TGCGCCAGCAGCGACCTGGGGAATTCACCCCTCCACTTT.

CDR3 in amino acids: CASSPGPGELFF. The CDR3 DNA reads as TGTGCCAGCAGCCCCGGTCCCGGGGAGCTGTTTTTT. The chain combines TRBV11-3 with TRBJ2-2; D is undetermined. V was shortened by 5 bases and J by 6 bases, with 7 bases between the two germline ends. This CDR3 region has 12 residues. The V gene's germline CDR1 is SGHNT and CDR2 YENEEA.

CDR3 sequence: CASSQASGGGGTGELFF. CDR3 DNA: TGCGCCAGCAGCCAAGCCTCTGGGGGAGGGGGCACCGGGGAGCTGTTTTTT. The chain uses TRBV4-3 and TRBJ2-2, with D possibly being TRBD2 (7 bases). This CDR3 has 17 amino acids. CDR1 and CDR2 (germline): LGHNA, YSLEER. Trimming stripped 1 base from V and 4 bases from J, with 16 bases between.

The gene calls are TRBV6-2 or TRBV6-3 and TRBJ2-5; TRBD1 matches at 9 bases. V trimming: 5 bases; J trimming: 3 bases; junction bases outside the gene matches: 4. CDR1 MNHEY and CDR2 SVGEGT come from the germline V gene. CDR3 size: 14 residues. CDR3 loop: CASSHWDREETQYF. The DNA of the CDR3 is TGTGCCAGCAGTCACTGGGACAGGGAAGAGACCCAGTACTTC.

The sample holds many counts of this clone. The V and J genes are TRBV7-9 and TRBJ1-1, with D tentatively TRBD1 (5 bases). This CDR3 contains 15 residues. Per the germline V gene, CDR1 is SEHNR and CDR2 is FQNEAQ (reference sequence). The V end lost 4 bases, the J end lost 4 bases, and 16 bases lay between the germline ends. The CDR3 region is CASSSPAGRGTEAFF. CDR3 DNA sequence: TGTGCCAGCAGCTCCCCGGCGGGGCGCGGCACTGAAGCTTTCTTT.

The V gene is TRBV30, the J gene TRBJ2-5; TRBD2 agrees at 9 bases. There are 15 residues in the CDR3. Germline-derived CDR1 and CDR2 are GTSNPN and SVGIG (reference sequence). After removal of 2 bases from V and 5 bases from J, the junction contained 9 bases not matched to a gene. The CDR3 protein is CAWSRQREDRETQYF. CDR3 DNA sequence: TGTGCCTGGAGTCGCCAGCGGGAGGATCGGGAGACCCAGTACTTC.

The chain uses TRBV7-8 and TRBJ2-7, with 10 bases matching TRBD1. CDR3 length: 14 amino acids. V trimming: 5 bases; J trimming: 6 bases; junction bases outside the gene matches: 7. The germline V gene encodes CDR1 SGHVS and CDR2 FQNEAQ. CDR3 nucleotides: TGTGCCAGCAGCCCCGAAGGGACAGGGGTCGAGCAGTACTTC. Residues: CASSPEGTGVEQYF.

The chain employs TRBV18 and TRBJ1-1; D gene uncertain. The CDR3 spans 13 residues. Per the germline V gene, CDR1 is KGHSH and CDR2 is LQKENI. The V end lost 3 bases, the J end lost 11 bases, and 16 bases lay between the germline ends. In DNA form, the CDR3 reads TGTGCCAGCTCACCTTCTAGGGAGGAAAGGGCTTTCTTT. Translated: CASSPSREERAFF.

The chain recombines TRBV27 with TRBJ2-7; D gene uncertain. Looked up from germline, CDR1 is MNHEY and CDR2 is SMNVEV (reference sequence). The CDR3 consists of 15 residues. V was pared by 5 bases and J by 0 bases, with 14 bases between. CDR3 in DNA: TGTGCCAGCAGTCCCTCGGTACAGAGCTCCTACGAGCAGTACTTC. Translated, it gives CASSPSVQSSYEQYF.